This is a list of T cell receptor beta chains from one sample in a study of blood T cell repertoires in COVID-19. The table came from immunoSEQ multiplex PCR; TCRdb's copy has only in-frame clones and leaves some out. The data contain 150,000 to 200,000 clones, about 87% of them singletons. Sequencing was done on a sample of peripheral blood. The source is a man in his fifties or sixties with COVID-19, enrolled during active disease. The CDR3 runs from the conserved cysteine through the conserved F or W. The order of the fields is D gene, clone size, V gene, J gene, CDR3 protein, CDR3 DNA. The D gene is left open where the match is weak. Only some rows state a clone size, as once, few, many or a class for expanded clones.

TRBD1,.,TRBV27,TRBJ1-5,CASSFRLQGDNQPQHF,TGTGCCAGCAGTTTTCGGCTACAGGGGGACAATCAGCCCCAGCATTTT
.,.,TRBV11-2,TRBJ1-3,CASSAGGYTIYF,TGTGCCAGCAGCGCCGGGGGTTACACCATATATTTT
.,.,TRBV9,TRBJ2-6,CASSGWSSGANVLTF,TGTGCCAGCAGCGGATGGAGCTCTGGGGCCAACGTCCTGACTTTC
.,.,TRBV18,TRBJ1-4,CASSRGISEKLFF,TGTGCCAGCTCACGAGGTATCAGTGAAAAACTGTTTTTT
TRBD2,.,TRBV6-2/TRBV6-3,TRBJ2-3,CASSSPSGGSTDTQYF,TGTGCCAGCAGTTCACCTAGCGGGGGGAGCACAGATACGCAGTATTTT
TRBD2,.,TRBV10-3,TRBJ2-7,CAISDPTSGGYEQYF,TGTGCCATCAGTGACCCGACTAGCGGGGGTTACGAGCAGTACTTC
.,once,TRBV7-2,TRBJ1-3,CASSLQTASGNTIYF,TGTGCCAGCAGCTTACAGACAGCTTCGGGAAACACCATATATTTT
.,.,TRBV19,TRBJ1-4,CASSGGGGSTNEKLFF,TGTGCCAGTAGTGGCGGCGGGGGGTCCACTAATGAAAAACTGTTTTTT
TRBD1,.,TRBV19,TRBJ1-5,CASKTPDRGYNQPQHF,TGTGCCAGTAAGACCCCCGACAGGGGTTACAATCAGCCCCAGCATTTT
.,.,TRBV6-5,TRBJ1-2,CASSYSRSQGWGYTF,TGTGCCAGCAGTTACTCGAGGAGCCAGGGCTGGGGCTACACCTTC
.,.,TRBV18,TRBJ1-3,CASSPPGVNTIYF,TGTGCCAGCTCACCCCCGGGGGTAAACACCATATATTTT
.,.,TRBV24-1,TRBJ1-2,CATSQEGYGYTF,TGTGCCACCAGTCAAGAGGGTTATGGCTACACCTTC
.,.,TRBV28,TRBJ2-1,CASSLDYSYNEQFF,TGTGCCAGCAGCCTAGATTACTCCTACAATGAGCAGTTCTTC
TRBD2,.,TRBV6-6,TRBJ2-7,CASTGTSGGYEQYF,TGTGCCAGCACCGGGACTAGCGGGGGCTACGAGCAGTACTTC
.,.,TRBV18,TRBJ1-5,CASSSGGNQPQHF,TGTGCCAGCTCAAGTGGAGGAAATCAGCCCCAGCATTTT
.,.,TRBV6-6,TRBJ2-7,CASSYSWGDYEQYF,TGTGCCAGCAGTTACTCCTGGGGAGACTACGAGCAGTACTTC
.,.,TRBV19,TRBJ1-2,CASSIPGVLANYGYTF,TGTGCCAGTAGTATACCGGGGGTACTCGCTAACTATGGCTACACCTTC
.,.,TRBV24-1,TRBJ2-3,CATSDPVGGRTDTQYF,TGTGCCACCAGTGATCCGGTAGGGGGACGCACAGATACGCAGTATTTT
TRBD1,.,TRBV7-7,TRBJ2-5,CASSLSGQRETQYF,TGTGCTAGCAGCTTGTCGGGACAGAGAGAGACCCAGTACTTC
TRBD1,.,TRBV5-4,TRBJ2-7,CASSPRGRSYEQYF,TGTGCCAGCAGTCCCAGGGGGCGTTCCTACGAGCAGTACTTC
.,.,TRBV24-1,TRBJ1-2,CATSVTGTSYGYTF,TGTGCCACCAGTGTCACCGGGACAAGCTATGGCTACACCTTC
TRBD1,.,TRBV6-2/TRBV6-3,TRBJ1-5,CASSSRDRINQPQHF,TGTGCCAGCAGTTCCAGGGACAGAATCAATCAGCCCCAGCATTTT
.,once,TRBV30,TRBJ1-4,CAWMFGATNEKLFF,TGTGCCTGGATGTTCGGGGCAACTAATGAAAAACTGTTTTTT
.,few,TRBV3-1/TRBV3-2,TRBJ1-5,CASSREGGQPQHF,TGTGCCAGCAGCCGGGAGGGCGGGCAGCCCCAGCATTTT
TRBD2,.,TRBV10-3,TRBJ2-1,CAISAGTSRGNEQFF,TGTGCCATCAGCGCCGGGACTAGCAGGGGGAATGAGCAGTTCTTC
.,.,TRBV5-8,TRBJ2-5,CASSLAVQGEETQYF,TGTGCCAGCAGCTTGGCCGTGCAGGGCGAAGAGACCCAGTACTTC
.,.,TRBV28,TRBJ1-2,CASSSGSWGYTF,TGTGCCAGCAGTTCAGGGTCTTGGGGCTACACCTTC
TRBD1,.,TRBV24-1,TRBJ2-2,CATSDIRQGAATGELFF,TGTGCCACCAGTGATATCCGACAGGGGGCGGCCACCGGGGAGCTGTTTTTT
.,.,TRBV11-2,TRBJ1-1,CASSPRTRGTEAFF,TGTGCCAGCAGCCCGAGAACTCGTGGCACTGAAGCTTTCTTT
TRBD2,once,TRBV25-1,TRBJ2-5,CASSPPGLAGGETQYF,TGTGCCAGCAGTCCCCCGGGACTAGCGGGAGGTGAGACCCAGTACTTC
TRBD2,once,TRBV28,TRBJ2-1,CASSYGGGRNNEQFF,TGTGCCAGCAGTTACGGCGGGGGGCGTAACAATGAGCAGTTCTTC
.,.,TRBV19,TRBJ2-3,CASSLRSLSTDTQYF,TGTGCCAGTAGTCTCCGGTCCTTGAGCACAGATACGCAGTATTTT
.,.,TRBV2,TRBJ1-1,CASSEGGRNTEAFF,TGTGCCAGCAGTGAAGGGGGCAGAAACACTGAAGCTTTCTTT
TRBD1,.,TRBV14,TRBJ1-1,CASSQQGAVSTEAFF,TGTGCCAGCAGCCAACAGGGGGCAGTGAGCACTGAAGCTTTCTTT
.,.,TRBV6-2/TRBV6-3,TRBJ1-2,CASSSTIGGNNYGYTF,TGTGCCAGCAGTTCAACAATCGGGGGTAACAACTATGGCTACACCTTC
TRBD2,.,TRBV5-1,TRBJ2-3,CASSFGGTLSTDTQYF,TGCGCCAGCAGCTTCGGGGGGACCCTAAGCACAGATACGCAGTATTTT
TRBD2,.,TRBV19,TRBJ2-1,CASTVGLAGNEQFF,TGTGCCAGTACCGTAGGACTAGCGGGGAATGAGCAGTTCTTC
.,.,TRBV11-3,TRBJ2-2,CASSLVFGGSTNTGELFF,TGTGCCAGCAGCTTAGTTTTTGGGGGCAGCACGAACACCGGGGAGCTGTTTTTT
TRBD1,.,TRBV9,TRBJ2-2,CASSVGTGETGELFF,TGTGCCAGCAGCGTGGGGACAGGGGAAACCGGGGAGCTGTTTTTT
.,.,TRBV6-5,TRBJ1-6,CASSYATDTSPLHF,TGTGCCAGCAGTTACGCAACGGACACCTCACCCCTCCACTTT
TRBD1,.,TRBV28,TRBJ1-2,CASKVRDSTNYGYTF,TGTGCCAGCAAAGTCCGGGACAGCACTAACTATGGCTACACCTTC
TRBD1,.,TRBV5-5,TRBJ2-1,CASSWGQLDTYNEQFF,TGTGCCAGCAGCTGGGGACAGTTGGATACCTACAATGAGCAGTTCTTC
.,.,TRBV27,TRBJ1-5,CASSLELNQPQHF,TGTGCCAGCAGTTTAGAACTGAATCAGCCCCAGCATTTT
.,once,TRBV7-9,TRBJ1-4,CASSSPGSRLFF,TGTGCCAGCAGCTCCCCAGGGTCTCGGCTGTTTTTT
.,.,TRBV7-6,TRBJ1-2,CASSLTEGYGYTF,TGTGCCAGCAGCTTAACAGAAGGCTATGGCTACACCTTC
TRBD1,.,TRBV7-8,TRBJ1-2,CASSTLQGVGGYTF,TGTGCCAGCAGCACACTACAGGGGGTGGGAGGCTACACCTTC